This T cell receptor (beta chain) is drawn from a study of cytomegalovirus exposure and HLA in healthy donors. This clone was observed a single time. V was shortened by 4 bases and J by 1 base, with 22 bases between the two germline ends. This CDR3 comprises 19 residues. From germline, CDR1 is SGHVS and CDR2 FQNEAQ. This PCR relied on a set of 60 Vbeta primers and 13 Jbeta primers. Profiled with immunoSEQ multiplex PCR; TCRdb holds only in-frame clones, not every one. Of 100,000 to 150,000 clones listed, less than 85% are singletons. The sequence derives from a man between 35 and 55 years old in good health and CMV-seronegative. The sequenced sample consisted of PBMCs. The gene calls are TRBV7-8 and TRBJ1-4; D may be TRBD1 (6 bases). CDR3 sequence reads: CASSSRPGVLSLTNEKLFF. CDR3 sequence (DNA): TGTGCCAGCAGCTCAAGACCAGGGGTACTTTCACTAACTAATGAAAAACTGTTTTTT.